The next 20 T cell receptor beta chains were all read from a single sample in a study of vaccination and CD4 T cells after COVID-19. These receptors lack a known antigen. This sample's treatment: roughly 10-day PBMC culture with coronavirus spike peptide pools or control peptides (ViraFEST assay). CD4+ T cells of the unexposed donor were collected before the COVID-19 pandemic (2011-2018). With the Oncomine TCR Beta short-read assay, DNA from cultured CD4+ T cells was sequenced. Extraction of genomic DNA was performed on cultured CD4+ T cells. TCRdb passed the PCR reads through MiXCR, listing each CDR3 protein once. Among more than 8,500 distinct CDR3 sequences listed, about two fifths were seen once. Sample: CD4+ T cells from blood, cultured in vitro. Receptors were obtained from a human donor in good health.

Only a few counts were recorded for this clonotype. The chain links TRBV7-9 to TRBJ2-1; 7 bases align to TRBD2. Germline V lookup: CDR1 SEHNR, CDR2 FQNEAQ (reference sequence). The CDR3 loop spans 15 amino acids. V trimming: 1 base; J trimming: 4 bases; junction bases outside the gene matches: 4. The CDR3 coding sequence is TGTGCCAGCAGCTTAGGGGGAGGGAGGTACAATGAGCAGTTCTTC. Translation gives CASSLGGGRYNEQFF.

This clonotype was seen a few times. The V gene is TRBV7-2, the J gene TRBJ1-5, with 10 bases lining up with TRBD1. Trimming cost V 5 bases and J 2 bases; bases outside gene matches: 6. Germline CDR1 is SGHTA and CDR2 is FQGNSA. This CDR3 is built from 16 residues. For the CDR3, the DNA is TGTGCCAGCAGCGTAGACAGGGGGCGAGGCAATCAGCCCCAGCATTTT. It codes for CASSVDRGRGNQPQHF.

V is TRBV4-3 and J is TRBJ2-7; 9 positions match TRBD2. The V segment lost 2 bases and the J segment 8 bases; nucleotides outside the gene matches: 7. CDR1 LGHNA and CDR2 YSLEER come from the germline V gene. The CDR3 is 14 residues long. CDR3 sequence: CASSQYRAGGQQYF. In DNA form, the CDR3 reads TGCGCCAGCAGCCAATACCGGGCGGGGGGGCAGCAGTACTTC.

This sequence joins TRBV20-1 and TRBJ1-1; possible D gene TRBD1, 5 bases. Per the germline V gene, CDR1 is DFQATT and CDR2 is SNEGSKA (reference sequence). This CDR3 spans 15 amino acids. V was clipped by 3 bases and J by 0 bases, with 14 bases between them. DNA of the CDR3: TGCAGTGCTAGGGGTCGGGGCGCCATGAACACTGAAGCTTTCTTT. It yields the protein CSARGRGAMNTEAFF.

The chain recombines TRBV20-1 with TRBJ2-1, with TRBD2 matching 12 bases. V gave up 0 bases and J gave up 4 bases; unmatched junction bases: 10. The CDR3 contains 18 residues. Germline V gene data show CDR1 as DFQATT and CDR2 as SNEGSKA (reference sequence). The CDR3 nucleotides are TGCAGTGCTAGAGACACCGCGACGACTAGCGGGAGATACAATGAGCAGTTCTTC. Translated, it gives CSARDTATTSGRYNEQFF.

This clonotype came up a few times. The V gene is TRBV6-1, the J gene TRBJ2-6; D is possibly TRBD1 (5 bases). This CDR3 region has 16 residues. Germline V gene sequence: CDR1 MNHNS, CDR2 SASEGT. V was clipped by 0 bases and J by 0 bases, with 6 bases between them. The CDR3 region has the DNA TGTGCCAGCAGTGAAGCCGACAGCTCTGGGGCCAACGTCCTGACTTTC. Protein sequence: CASSEADSSGANVLTF.

The J gene is TRBJ2-3, the V gene TRBV7-3; D gene unclear. Germline CDR1 SGHTA, CDR2 FQGTGA. This CDR3 spans 16 amino acids. The V end was cut by 5 bases, the J end by 0 bases, with 15 bases between. Written as DNA, the CDR3 is TGTGCCAGCAGCGCCCCCGGCCAGGCTAGCACAGATACGCAGTATTTT. Its translation: CASSAPGQASTDTQYF.

The gene calls are TRBV10-3 and TRBJ1-1; TRBD1 is a possible D gene (5 bases). Germline CDR1 is ENHRY and CDR2 is SYGVKD. The germline V and J ends were trimmed by 4 bases and 5 bases, with 17 bases remaining between them. The CDR3 contains 15 residues. The DNA of the CDR3 is TGTGCCATCAGTGTAGGCAGGGACGGAGGGACTGAAGCTTTCTTT. Translation gives CAISVGRDGGTEAFF.

The gene calls are TRBV5-1 and TRBJ1-2; 7 bases line up with TRBD1. The CDR3 has 13 residues. Per the germline V gene, CDR1 is SGHRS and CDR2 is YFSETQ. The V segment lost 4 bases and the J segment 9 bases; nucleotides outside the gene matches: 9. The CDR3 sequence: CASSPGGQQSYTF. The CDR3 coding sequence is TGCGCCAGCAGCCCGGGGGGACAGCAAAGCTACACCTTC.

The chain combines TRBV6-2 or TRBV6-3 with TRBJ2-5; 10 positions match TRBD2. V lost 6 bases, J lost 5 bases, and 6 bases stayed unmatched. The CDR3 runs 14 residues. Germline V gives CDR1 MNHEY, CDR2 SVGEGT. The CDR3 bases are TGTGCCAGCAGAGCGGGAGGGGGCGGGGAGACCCAGTACTTC. The encoded protein is CASRAGGGGETQYF.

V is TRBV6-2 or TRBV6-3 and J is TRBJ1-5; D is ambiguous. V lost 10 bases and J 0 bases, leaving 13 bases between the germline ends. The CDR3 has 14 amino acids. Germline CDR1 and CDR2: MNHEY and SVGEGT. The CDR3 sequence: CATIQPPSNQPQHF. CDR3 in DNA: TGTGCCACCATACAGCCTCCTAGCAATCAGCCCCAGCATTTT.

This clonotype showed up just a few times. The chain links TRBV28 to TRBJ2-5; 10 bases fit TRBD2. The CDR3 extends over 14 amino acids. After removal of 5 bases from V and 5 bases from J, the junction contained 5 bases not matched to a gene. The germline V gene encodes CDR1 MDHEN and CDR2 SYDVKM. The DNA for the CDR3 is TGTGCCAGCAGTCAGGGACTAGCGAAGGAGACCCAGTACTTC. Protein: CASSQGLAKETQYF.

V is TRBV5-4 and J is TRBJ1-3; D ambiguous. Germline CDR1 and CDR2: SGHNT and YYREEE (reference sequence). V was pared by 0 bases and J by 4 bases, with 11 bases between. The CDR3 has 15 residues. CDR3 DNA sequence: TGTGCCAGCAGCTTGGAGTCGGGAACGGGAAACACCATATATTTT. This translates into CASSLESGTGNTIYF.

The J gene is TRBJ2-1, the V gene TRBV19; D possibly corresponds to TRBD2 (6 bases). Trimming pared 7 bases from V and 8 bases from J, leaving 24 bases between. Germline CDR1 and CDR2: LNHDA and SQIVND (reference sequence). The CDR3 is made up of 16 amino acids. The CDR3 nucleotides read TGTGCCAGTATAACCCGGGCAGGACTACCCTCGGATGAGCAGTTCTTC. It encodes CASITRAGLPSDEQFF.

The chain combines TRBV7-9 with TRBJ1-1; TRBD1 might be the D (6 bases). The V gene's germline CDR1 is SEHNR and CDR2 FQNEAQ (reference sequence). Trimming removed 5 bases from V and 3 bases from J, with 13 bases in between. There are 14 residues in the CDR3. The CDR3 nucleotides read TGTGCCAGCAGCCCCACGACAGGTTACACTGAAGCTTTCTTT. It yields the protein CASSPTTGYTEAFF.

The V call is TRBV6-1, the J call TRBJ1-5; 7 nucleotides match TRBD1. This CDR3 spans 15 amino acids. V shed 8 bases, J shed 4 bases, and the junction held 11 bases outside the gene matches. CDR1 is MNHNS, CDR2 SASEGT, per germline. The CDR3 sequence: CASRGRDRDNQPQHF. The CDR3 DNA reads as TGTGCCAGCCGAGGCCGGGACAGAGATAATCAGCCCCAGCATTTT.

The chain recombines TRBV7-2 with TRBJ1-2, with 9 bases lining up with TRBD1. The ends lost 7 bases at V and 3 bases at J; junction bases unmatched: 9. Germline V CDR1 and CDR2: SGHTA, FQGNSA. The CDR3 runs 15 residues. The CDR3: CASTYRDRAHYGYTF. DNA for the CDR3: TGTGCCAGCACCTACCGGGACAGGGCTCACTATGGCTACACCTTC.

This clonotype was counted only a few times. V usage is TRBV20-1 and J usage is TRBJ2-1; D may match TRBD1 or TRBD2 (6 bases each). Per the germline V gene, CDR1 is DFQATT and CDR2 is SNEGSKA (reference sequence). This CDR3 contains 12 residues. V was cut by 5 bases and J by 4 bases, with 9 bases left in between. The CDR3 DNA reads TGCAGTGCTGGAGGGGGATACAATGAGCAGTTCTTC. Its protein is CSAGGGYNEQFF.

The rearrangement links TRBV18 to TRBJ1-2; 8 bases agree with TRBD1. V shed 3 bases and J 8 bases; nucleotides not matched to a gene: 8. This CDR3 region has 14 residues. Germline V lookup: CDR1 KGHSH, CDR2 LQKENI. The CDR3 nucleotides read TGTGCCAGCTCACCGGACAGGGCCCAGCAGGGCTACACCTTC. As protein: CASSPDRAQQGYTF.

This clonotype was picked up a small number of times. The chain has TRBV15 and TRBJ2-2, with D unresolved. CDR1 and CDR2 from the germline V gene are LNHNV and YYDKDF (reference sequence). Trimming removed 0 bases from V and 7 bases from J, with 6 bases in between. The CDR3 contains 13 residues. The CDR3 loop is CATSRDLGGELFF. CDR3 nucleotides: TGTGCCACCAGCAGAGATCTTGGCGGGGAGCTGTTTTTT.